This T cell receptor (beta chain) was sequenced in a study of blood T cell repertoires in COVID-19 (TCRdb year 2020). For the wider study: The collaborator samples originated in the United States, Italy and Spain and spanned the acute and convalescent phases of COVID-19. The material from the prospective study consisted of cDNA or gDNA derived from T cells, B-cell-depleted T cells, or PBMCs. The dataset comprised deeply sampled blood TCRbeta repertoires from subjects exposed to, actively infected with, or recovered from COVID-19. A freely available public database, intended as a resource for researchers studying the immune response to SARS-CoV-2, is where the repertoires were released. Samples came from the ongoing ImmuneRACE study (first 160 participants) plus 1,254 subjects from 6 global collaborators. A de-identified subject ID, COVID-19 status, age in years and sex were almost always included in the sample metadata. Where available, HLA class I and class II types were obtained from metadata supplied by the sample provider rather than from assay-based typing. Study-wide conclusions, independent of this receptor: The amount of clinical and demographic metadata varied by source and participant and was provided uncurated.

Another Seattle source contributed samples from volunteer blood donors who had recovered from COVID-19. Each collaborating institution followed its own protocols to collect whole blood in K2EDTA tubes. For TCRbeta analysis, collaborator samples were shipped as frozen whole blood, as isolated PBMCs, or as DNA extracted from either sample type. Points on this clone: Its antigen remains unidentified. Base-call qualities are not available, and no considerably larger clone is one nucleotide away.

V is pruned by 0 bases and J by 7 bases, leaving 3 bases of the junction without a gene match. The CDR3 contains 14 residues, cysteine and phenylalanine counted. The DNA shown is the 42-base CDR3, in frame from base 1. For CDR1 and CDR2, the germline V gene (reference sequence) lists GTSNPN and SVGIG. TCRbeta CDR3 regions were amplified from genomic DNA by means of the immunoSEQ Assay, a bias-controlled multiplex PCR. From the authors' description of their analysis: Within the assay, amplification of reference gene primers was used to estimate how many nucleated cells each sample contained. Sequence reads were collapsed and filtered to measure the absolute abundance of every unique TCRbeta CDR3 rearrangement. Productive Simpson clonality was computed per sample as the square root of Simpson's diversity index over productive rearrangements. TCRdb took over this immuneACCESS table, retaining in-frame rearrangements with V and J assigned. Such tables are incomplete; in checked studies, under half of the missing clones stem from an unresolved V gene, and the remainder is unexplained. V and J calls and clone size follow that table, whereas D and trimming were derived from the DNA. Here the sample has roughly 260,000 clones; around 90% occur a single time. Of the sample, over 4% falls within the top ten clones.

The chain couples TRBV30 to TRBJ1-4; the junction holds 9 bases that match TRBD1. The material sequenced was peripheral blood. The source is a man in his 60s who had recovered from COVID-19. This receptor carries the CDR3 CAWSVGTGTEKLFF. In nucleotide form, the sequence is TGTGCCTGGAGTGTAGGGACAGGGACTGAAAAACTGTTTTTT.